This record concerns one T cell receptor (beta chain) sequence. Its antigen specificity is not known. Per-base qualities were not stored, and no clone one base away is much larger. Synthetic TCR analog templates were spiked into each PCR so that absolute template abundance could be estimated from read counts. The immunoSEQ assay used bias-controlled V and J gene primers to amplify TCRbeta CDR3 regions from genomic DNA. Rearranged TCRbeta segments were sequenced at approximately 20X coverage. As for the original processing: Clustering was used to correct sequencing errors, and CDR3s were annotated against IMGT to assign V, D and J genes. Out-of-frame and stop-codon sequences were excluded, and only productive TCRbeta rearrangements were used in downstream analyses. To compute clonality, Shannon entropy was normalized by the log of the number of unique productive sequences and then subtracted from one. Clones differing between time points or between blood and tumor were identified by Fisher's exact test with Benjamini-Hochberg correction at adjusted p below 0.01. Not all clones reach the TCRdb copy of this immuneACCESS table, which keeps in-frame sequences only. Checked studies attribute under half of the gap to unresolved V genes and leave the rest unexplained. That table gives V, J and clone size, and the DNA gave D and trimming. This sample lists approximately 100,000 clones; around 93% were detected once. The leading ten clones occupy 0.7% to 0.95% of the sample.

The cohort included some 30 patients with locally advanced or metastatic urothelial carcinoma who were treated at Memorial Sloan Kettering on a trial protocol. Peripheral blood mononuclear cells were collected pretreatment and during treatment, with between 1 and 8 total time points per patient. The Qiagen DNeasy Blood extraction kit was used to purify genomic DNA from total PBMCs and tumor samples. PBMCs were collected pretreatment and during treatment, and were isolated and stored as previously described. This record belongs to a study of PD-L1 blockade in urothelial cancer (dated by TCRdb to the late 2010s). Regarding the study in general: Therapy was started in 2014 for all patients, and atezolizumab 1,200 mg was administered intravenously every 3 weeks. About nine tenths of the roughly 29 patients were males with bladder-origin urothelial cancer, and about 65% of the roughly 30 reported a prior smoking history. Patients had an ECOG performance status of 0 or 1 and had received between 0 and 3 prior chemotherapy regimens. Blood samples were analyzed at two time points: 3 weeks after treatment start (second dose) and 6 weeks after treatment start. Blood samples gave median yields of 141,255 T cells and 82,636 unique TCRs, along with a median clonality of 0.080. The study, an exploratory multi-omic analysis, examined somatic, immune and clinical correlates of response to PD-L1 blockade with atezolizumab in urothelial cancer. Pretreatment tumor samples and matched peripheral blood, collected serially before and after atezolizumab treatment, underwent TCR sequencing. Durable clinical benefit meant progression-free survival longer than 6 months, and TCR features were also tested against progression-free and overall survival. In the same patients who had TCR sequencing, pretreatment tumors also underwent whole exome sequencing and RNA sequencing. Durable clinical benefit was achieved by nine patients and was not achieved by 20 patients. Pretreatment blood TCR-seq was available for nearly 30 patients, at least one posttreatment blood collection was obtained for some 24 patients, and tumor TCR-seq was available for some 24 patients. What the authors observed across the whole study: Because the sample size was small (n of about 27) and many exploratory analyses were performed, the results are intended to be hypothesis-generating. A pretreatment peripheral blood TCR clonality below the median was linked to improved progression-free and overall survival. Patients with durable benefit showed greater expansion of tumor-associated TCR clones in peripheral blood 3 weeks after starting treatment (n = 22, p = 0.022).

From a lookup of the germline V gene (reference sequence), CDR1 and CDR2 are MNHEY and SMNVEV. The CDR3 has 14 amino acids, counting the end cysteine and phenylalanine. Left in the record is the CDR3 DNA by itself, 42 bases read in frame from the first base. Cut back by 6 bases and 1 base, the V and J ends lie 12 bases apart. This sequence was found in a woman of 80 years or more with urothelial cancer. The sequences come from PBMCs, collected around atezolizumab (anti-PD-L1) treatment. Here the chain combines TRBV27 and TRBJ1-1, and the D gene may be TRBD1, 5 bases matching. The CDR3 protein is CASRTNQGNTEAFF. The DNA sequence is given as TGTGCCAGCAGAACAAACCAGGGGAACACTGAAGCTTTCTTT.